The entry that follows covers one TCR beta chain sequence. No antigen is known for it. These data come from a study of CD8 T cells in ankylosing spondylitis. Germline V lookup: CDR1 SGHTA, CDR2 FQGNSA. There are 15 residues in the CDR3. The ends lost 3 bases at V and 5 bases at J; junction bases unmatched: 4. TCRdb independently ran MiXCR on the 5' RACE reads; one entry per CDR3 protein. The sample lists around 150,000 distinct CDR3 sequences, roughly 44% seen once, with roughly 15% in the top ten. Broader study findings: The clones that were linked to disease were reported to be significantly enriched in matched synovial fluid samples from ankylosing spondylitis patients. Blood from ankylosing spondylitis patients appeared to carry a characteristic roughly 8-variant TCR beta motif. Past research had described some motif variants in reactive arthritis synovial fluid and blood.

The source material was synovial fluid, either unsorted or a sorted T cell fraction (not recorded which). The chain joins TRBV7-2 to TRBJ2-7, with TRBD2 identical over 13 bases. This clonotype was sampled from a male donor with ankylosing spondylitis. CDR3 region: CASSFLGLAGNEQYF. The CDR3, as DNA: TGTGCCAGCAGCTTCTTGGGACTAGCGGGAAACGAGCAGTACTTC.